The source of this T cell receptor beta chain is a study of blood T cell repertoires in COVID-19. Background on the study: Samples representing acute and convalescent COVID-19 were sourced from the United States, Italy and Spain.

Clones were read by immunoSEQ multiplex PCR, and TCRdb kept only the in-frame ones, dropping some. The profile shows about 140,000 clones, roughly 80% of them singletons. In germline, CDR1 is LNHDA, CDR2 SQIVND (reference sequence). Trimming took off 3 bases at V and 0 bases at J, with 12 bases between the two ends. CDR3 length equals 16 residues. The TCR comes from a woman in her forties or fifties with active or convalescent COVID-19. This chain connects TRBV19 to TRBJ2-1; D remains unclear. The specimen sequenced was peripheral blood. This chain's CDR3 is CASSISQANSYNEQFF. As DNA, the CDR3 is TGTGCCAGTAGTATTTCCCAGGCCAACTCCTACAATGAGCAGTTCTTC.